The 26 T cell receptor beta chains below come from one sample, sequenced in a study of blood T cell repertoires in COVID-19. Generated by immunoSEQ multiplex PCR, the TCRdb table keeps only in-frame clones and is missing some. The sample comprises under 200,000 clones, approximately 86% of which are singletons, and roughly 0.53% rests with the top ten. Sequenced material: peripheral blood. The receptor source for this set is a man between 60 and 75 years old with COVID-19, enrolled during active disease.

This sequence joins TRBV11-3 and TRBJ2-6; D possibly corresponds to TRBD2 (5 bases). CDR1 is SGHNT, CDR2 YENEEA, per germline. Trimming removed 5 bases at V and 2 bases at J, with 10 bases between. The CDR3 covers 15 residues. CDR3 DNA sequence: TGTGCCAGCAGCCCAAGGACTCCTGGGGCCAACGTCCTGACTTTC. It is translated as CASSPRTPGANVLTF.

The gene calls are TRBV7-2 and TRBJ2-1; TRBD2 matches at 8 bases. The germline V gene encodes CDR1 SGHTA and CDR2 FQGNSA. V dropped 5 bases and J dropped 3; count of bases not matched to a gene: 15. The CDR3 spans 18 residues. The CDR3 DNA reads TGTGCCAGCAGCCACCTCGGGGGGGCTCTCCCCATCTACAATGAGCAGTTCTTC. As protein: CASSHLGGALPIYNEQFF.

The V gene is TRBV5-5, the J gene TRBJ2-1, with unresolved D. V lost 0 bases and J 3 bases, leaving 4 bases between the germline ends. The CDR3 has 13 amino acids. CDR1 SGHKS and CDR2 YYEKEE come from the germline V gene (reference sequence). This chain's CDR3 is CASSLAIYNEQFF. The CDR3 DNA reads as TGTGCCAGCAGCTTGGCAATCTACAATGAGCAGTTCTTC.

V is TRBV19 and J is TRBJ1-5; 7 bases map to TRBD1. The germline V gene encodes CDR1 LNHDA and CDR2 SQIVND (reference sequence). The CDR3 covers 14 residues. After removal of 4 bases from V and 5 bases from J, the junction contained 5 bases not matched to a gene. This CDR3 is CASSSRQGDQPQHF. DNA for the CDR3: TGTGCCAGTAGTAGTCGTCAGGGGGATCAGCCCCAGCATTTT.

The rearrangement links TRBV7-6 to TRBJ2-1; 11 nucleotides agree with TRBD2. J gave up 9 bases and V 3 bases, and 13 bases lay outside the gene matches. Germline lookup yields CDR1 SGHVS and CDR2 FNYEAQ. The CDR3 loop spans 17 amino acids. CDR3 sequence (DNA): TGTGCCAGCAGCTTGGAAAGCGGGACTAGCGGCACTGGTGAGCAGTTCTTC. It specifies CASSLESGTSGTGEQFF.

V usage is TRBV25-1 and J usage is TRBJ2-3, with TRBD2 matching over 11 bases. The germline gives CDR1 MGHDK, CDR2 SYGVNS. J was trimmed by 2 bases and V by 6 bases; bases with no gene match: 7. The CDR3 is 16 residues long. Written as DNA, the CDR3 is TGTGCCAGCAGGACTAGCGGGACACGCTACACAGATACGCAGTATTTT. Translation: CASRTSGTRYTDTQYF.

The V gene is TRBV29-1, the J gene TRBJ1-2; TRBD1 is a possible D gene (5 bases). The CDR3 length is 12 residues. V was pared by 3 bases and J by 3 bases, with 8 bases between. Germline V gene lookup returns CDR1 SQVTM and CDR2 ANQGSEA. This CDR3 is CSVEGGDYGYTF. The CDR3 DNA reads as TGCAGCGTTGAGGGGGGTGACTATGGCTACACCTTC. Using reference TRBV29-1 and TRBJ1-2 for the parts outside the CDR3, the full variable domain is SAVISQKPSRDICQRGTSLTIQCQVDSQVTMMFWYRQQPGQSLTLIATANQGSEATYESGFVIDKFPISRPNLTFSTLTVSNMSPEDSSIYLCSVEGGDYGYTFGSGTRLTVV.

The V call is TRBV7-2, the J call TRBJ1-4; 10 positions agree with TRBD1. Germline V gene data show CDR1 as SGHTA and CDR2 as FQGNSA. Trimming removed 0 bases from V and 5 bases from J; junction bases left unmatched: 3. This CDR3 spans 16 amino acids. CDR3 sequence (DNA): TGTGCCAGCAGCTTAGCGGCGACAGGGGGCAATGAAAAACTGTTTTTT. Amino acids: CASSLAATGGNEKLFF. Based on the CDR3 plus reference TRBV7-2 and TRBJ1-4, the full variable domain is GAGVSQSPSNKVTEKGKDVELRCDPISGHTALYWYRQSLGQGLEFLIYFQGNSAPDKSGLPSDRFSAERTGGSVSTLTIQRTQQEDSAVYLCASSLAATGGNEKLFFGSGTQLSVL.

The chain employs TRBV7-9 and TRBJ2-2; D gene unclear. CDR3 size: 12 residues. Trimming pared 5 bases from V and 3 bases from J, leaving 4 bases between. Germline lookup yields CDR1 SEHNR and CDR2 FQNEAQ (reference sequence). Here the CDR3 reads CASSVDTGELFF. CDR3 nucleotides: TGTGCCAGCAGCGTCGACACCGGGGAGCTGTTTTTT.

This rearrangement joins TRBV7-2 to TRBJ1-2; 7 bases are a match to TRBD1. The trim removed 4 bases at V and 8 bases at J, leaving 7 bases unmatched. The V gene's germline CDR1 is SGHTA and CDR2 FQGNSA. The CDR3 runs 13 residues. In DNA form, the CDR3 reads TGTGCCAGCAGCTCAACAGGGGCTGGCGGCTACACCTTC. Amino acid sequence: CASSSTGAGGYTF.

CDR3 protein: CASSEVNRGAVEAFF. The CDR3 DNA reads TGTGCCAGCAGTGAAGTGAACCGGGGGGCGGTTGAAGCTTTCTTT. The rearrangement uses TRBV6-1 and TRBJ1-1, with D perhaps matching TRBD1 (6 bases). From germline, CDR1 is MNHNS and CDR2 SASEGT. V was shortened by 1 base and J by 7 bases, with 16 bases between the two germline ends. There are 15 residues in the CDR3.

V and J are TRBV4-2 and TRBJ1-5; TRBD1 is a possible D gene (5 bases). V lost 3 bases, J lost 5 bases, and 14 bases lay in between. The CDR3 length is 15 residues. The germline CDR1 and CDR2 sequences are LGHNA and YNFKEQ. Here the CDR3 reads CASSQDQGGYQPQHF. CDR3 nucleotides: TGTGCCAGCAGCCAGGACCAGGGAGGTTATCAGCCCCAGCATTTT.

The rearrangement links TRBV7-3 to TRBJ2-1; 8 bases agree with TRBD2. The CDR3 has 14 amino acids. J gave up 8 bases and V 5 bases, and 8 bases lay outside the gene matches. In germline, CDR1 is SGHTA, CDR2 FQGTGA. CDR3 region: CASSRGSGSYEQFF. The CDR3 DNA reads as TGTGCCAGCAGCCGGGGAAGCGGGAGCTATGAGCAGTTCTTC.

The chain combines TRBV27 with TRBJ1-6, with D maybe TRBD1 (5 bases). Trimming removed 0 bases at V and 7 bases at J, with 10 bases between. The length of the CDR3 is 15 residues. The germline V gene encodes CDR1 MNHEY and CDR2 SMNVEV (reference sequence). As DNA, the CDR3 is TGTGCCAGCAGTTTATCCCCGGGGGTCAATTCACCCCTCCACTTT. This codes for CASSLSPGVNSPLHF.

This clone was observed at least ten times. This CDR3 is CASSQDRNNSPLHF. Here the CDR3 DNA reads TGTGCCAGCAGTCAGGACAGGAATAATTCACCCCTCCACTTT. The chain carries TRBV2 and TRBJ1-6; 7 nucleotides line up with TRBD1. CDR3 length: 14 amino acids. Germline assignment: CDR1 SNHLY and CDR2 FYNNEI. With 5 bases clipped from V and 5 bases from J, the junction kept 3 bases outside the gene matches.

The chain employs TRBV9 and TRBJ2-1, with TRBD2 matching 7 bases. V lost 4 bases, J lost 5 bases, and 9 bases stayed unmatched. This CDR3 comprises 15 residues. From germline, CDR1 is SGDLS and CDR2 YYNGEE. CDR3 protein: CASSLLAGENNEQFF. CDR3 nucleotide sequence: TGTGCCAGCAGCCTCCTGGCGGGAGAGAACAATGAGCAGTTCTTC.

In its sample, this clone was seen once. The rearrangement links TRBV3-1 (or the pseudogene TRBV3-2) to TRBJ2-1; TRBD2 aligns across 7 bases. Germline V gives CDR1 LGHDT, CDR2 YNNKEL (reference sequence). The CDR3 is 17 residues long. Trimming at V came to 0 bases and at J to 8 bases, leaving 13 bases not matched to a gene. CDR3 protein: CASSQEPPSGGRDEQFF. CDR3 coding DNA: TGTGCCAGCAGCCAAGAACCCCCTAGCGGAGGGAGGGATGAGCAGTTCTTC.

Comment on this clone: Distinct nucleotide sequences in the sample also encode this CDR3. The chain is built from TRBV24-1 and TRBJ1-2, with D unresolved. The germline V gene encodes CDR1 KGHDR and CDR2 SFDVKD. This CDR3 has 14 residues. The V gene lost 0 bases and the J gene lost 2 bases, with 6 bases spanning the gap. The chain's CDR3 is CATSDLRRNYGYTF. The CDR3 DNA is TGTGCCACCAGTGATTTGAGGAGAAACTATGGCTACACCTTC.

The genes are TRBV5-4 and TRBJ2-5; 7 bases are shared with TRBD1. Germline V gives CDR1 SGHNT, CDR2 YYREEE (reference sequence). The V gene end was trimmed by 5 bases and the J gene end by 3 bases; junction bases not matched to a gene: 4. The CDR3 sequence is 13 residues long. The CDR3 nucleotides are TGTGCCAGCAGGGCCGGGACAGAAGAGACCCAGTACTTC. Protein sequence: CASRAGTEETQYF.

CDR3 amino acids: CASSTGGLAGGVYEQYF. The CDR3 nucleotides read TGCGCCAGCAGCACCGGAGGACTAGCGGGGGGGGTCTACGAGCAGTACTTC. The chain employs TRBV5-1 and TRBJ2-7, with 15 bases lining up with TRBD2. The V gene's germline CDR1 is SGHRS and CDR2 YFSETQ. The CDR3 has 17 amino acids. V was clipped by 4 bases and J by 3 bases; unmatched bases: 8.

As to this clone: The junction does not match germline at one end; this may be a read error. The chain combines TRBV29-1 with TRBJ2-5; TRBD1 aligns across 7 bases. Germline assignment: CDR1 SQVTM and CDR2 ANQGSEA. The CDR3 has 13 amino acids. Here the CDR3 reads CSGEQGLQETQYF. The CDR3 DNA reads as TGCAGCGGTGAACAGGGGCTCCAAGAGACCCAGTACTTC.

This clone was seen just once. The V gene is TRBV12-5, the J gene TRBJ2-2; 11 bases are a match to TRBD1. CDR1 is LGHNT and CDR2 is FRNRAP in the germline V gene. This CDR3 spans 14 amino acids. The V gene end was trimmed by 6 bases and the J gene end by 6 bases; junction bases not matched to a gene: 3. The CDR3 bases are TGTGCTAGTGGGCCGGGACAGGGGGCCGGGGAGCTGTTTTTT. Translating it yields CASGPGQGAGELFF.

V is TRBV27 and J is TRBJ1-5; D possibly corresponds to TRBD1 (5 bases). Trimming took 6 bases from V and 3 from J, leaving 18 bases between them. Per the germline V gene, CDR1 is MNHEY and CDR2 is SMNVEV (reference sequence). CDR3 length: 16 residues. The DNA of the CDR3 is TGTGCCAGCAGGCTCGTAGGGAGGGGTGACAATCAGCCCCAGCATTTT. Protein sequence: CASRLVGRGDNQPQHF.

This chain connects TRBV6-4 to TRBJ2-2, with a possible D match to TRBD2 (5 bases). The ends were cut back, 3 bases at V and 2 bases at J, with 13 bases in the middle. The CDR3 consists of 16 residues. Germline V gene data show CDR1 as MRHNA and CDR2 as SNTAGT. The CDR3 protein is CASSDAPRENTGELFF. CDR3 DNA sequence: TGTGCCAGCAGTGATGCCCCACGGGAAAACACCGGGGAGCTGTTTTTT.

In DNA, the CDR3 is TGTGCCAGCAGCTTAGGCGGCGGGACCCGATCCGAGCAGTACTTC. Translated: CASSLGGGTRSEQYF. The V gene is TRBV7-2, the J gene TRBJ2-7, with D perhaps TRBD2 (6 bases). The germline gives CDR1 SGHTA, CDR2 FQGNSA. The CDR3 contains 15 residues. Trimming took off 1 base at V and 6 bases at J, with 16 bases between the two ends.

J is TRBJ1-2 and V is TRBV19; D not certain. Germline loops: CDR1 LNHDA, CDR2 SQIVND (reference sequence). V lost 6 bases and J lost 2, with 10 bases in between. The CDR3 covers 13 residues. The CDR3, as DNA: TGTGCCAGTAGCTTAGACGGGAACTATGGCTACACCTTC. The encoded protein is CASSLDGNYGYTF. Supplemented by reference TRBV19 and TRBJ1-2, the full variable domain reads DGGITQSPKYLFRKEGQNVTLSCEQNLNHDAMYWYRQDPGQGLRLIYYSQIVNDFQKGDIAEGYSVSREKKESFPLTVTSAQKNPTAFYLCASSLDGNYGYTFGSGTRLTVV.